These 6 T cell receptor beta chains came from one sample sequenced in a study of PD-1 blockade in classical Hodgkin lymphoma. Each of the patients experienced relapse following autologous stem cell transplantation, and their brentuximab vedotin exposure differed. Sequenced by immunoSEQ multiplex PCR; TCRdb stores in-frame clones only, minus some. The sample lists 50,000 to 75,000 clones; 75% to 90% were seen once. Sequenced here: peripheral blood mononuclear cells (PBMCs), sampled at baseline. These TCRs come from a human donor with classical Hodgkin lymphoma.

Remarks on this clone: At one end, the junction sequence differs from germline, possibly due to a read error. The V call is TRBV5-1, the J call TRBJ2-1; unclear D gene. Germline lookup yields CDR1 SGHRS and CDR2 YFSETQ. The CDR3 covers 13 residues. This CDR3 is CASSYDSNNEQFF. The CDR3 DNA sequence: TGCGCCAGCAGCTACGACTCCAACAATGAGCAGTTCTTC.

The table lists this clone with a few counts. Here the CDR3 reads CASSISRGAEAFF. The CDR3 region has the DNA TGTGCCAGTAGTATATCGAGAGGGGCCGAAGCTTTCTTT. The V and J genes are TRBV19 and TRBJ1-1; D might be TRBD1 (5 bases). V lost 2 bases and J 8 bases, leaving 12 bases between the germline ends. The CDR3 contains 13 residues. CDR1 and CDR2 from the germline V gene are LNHDA and SQIVND (reference sequence).

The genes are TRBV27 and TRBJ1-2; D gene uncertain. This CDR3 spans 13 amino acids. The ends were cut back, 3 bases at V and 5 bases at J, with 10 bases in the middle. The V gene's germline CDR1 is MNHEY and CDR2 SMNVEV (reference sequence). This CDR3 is CASSFSARYGYTF. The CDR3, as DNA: TGTGCCAGCAGTTTCTCCGCCAGATATGGCTACACCTTC.

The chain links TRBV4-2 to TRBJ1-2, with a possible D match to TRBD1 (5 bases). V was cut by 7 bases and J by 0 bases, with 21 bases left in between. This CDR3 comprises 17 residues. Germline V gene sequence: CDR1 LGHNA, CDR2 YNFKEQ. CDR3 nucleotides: TGTGCCAGCATGGATGGGACCCCCCGGGATGCTAACTATGGCTACACCTTC. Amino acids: CASMDGTPRDANYGYTF.

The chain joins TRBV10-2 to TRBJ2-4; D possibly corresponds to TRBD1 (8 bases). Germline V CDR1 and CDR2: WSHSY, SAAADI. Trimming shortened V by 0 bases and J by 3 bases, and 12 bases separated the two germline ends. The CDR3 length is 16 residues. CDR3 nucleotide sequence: TGCGCCAGCAGTGAGTCGACAGGGGAGGGCAAAAACATTCAGTACTTC. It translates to CASSESTGEGKNIQYF.

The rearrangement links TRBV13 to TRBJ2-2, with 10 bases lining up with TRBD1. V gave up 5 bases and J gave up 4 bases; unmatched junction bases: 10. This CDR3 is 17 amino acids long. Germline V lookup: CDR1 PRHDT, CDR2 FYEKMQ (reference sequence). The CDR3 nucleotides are TGTGCCAGCAGCGCAGACCGGACAGGGGGTCCCACCGGGGAGCTGTTTTTT. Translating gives CASSADRTGGPTGELFF.